The next 15 T cell receptor beta chains were all read from a single sample in a study of cytomegalovirus exposure and HLA in healthy donors. PCR amplification relied on 60 Vbeta primers (plus 13 Jbeta primers). Sequenced by immunoSEQ multiplex PCR; TCRdb stores in-frame clones only, minus some. In the table there are approximately 100,000 clones, 76% of which are singletons. Sequencing was performed on PBMCs. These receptors all come from a man between 35 and 55 years old in good health and CMV-seronegative.

The CDR3 coding sequence is TGTGCCAGCAGCCAAGTTTACAGGGGTACTGAAGCTTTCTTT. It is translated as CASSQVYRGTEAFF. V usage is TRBV14 and J usage is TRBJ1-1, with 7 bases that match TRBD1. CDR3 length: 14 amino acids. The ends lost 1 base at V and 5 bases at J; junction bases unmatched: 4. CDR1 and CDR2 (germline): SGHDN, FVKESK.

In DNA form, the CDR3 reads TGTGCCAGCAGTCAAGGGACTAGCGGGAGCACAGATACGCAGTATTTT. Translated: CASSQGTSGSTDTQYF. V and J are TRBV6-1 and TRBJ2-3, with TRBD2 matching over 12 bases. V gave up 5 bases and J gave up 0 bases; unmatched junction bases: 3. Germline CDR1 is MNHNS and CDR2 is SASEGT. The CDR3 spans 16 residues.

V and J are TRBV6-1 and TRBJ2-7, with 8 bases identical to TRBD1. The CDR3 is 15 amino acids. Germline assignment: CDR1 MNHNS and CDR2 SASEGT. Trimming at V came to 4 bases and at J to 2 bases, leaving 7 bases not matched to a gene. The CDR3 protein is CASSASRGPAYEQYF. The CDR3 DNA reads TGTGCCAGCAGTGCTAGCAGGGGGCCCGCCTACGAGCAGTACTTC.

The genes are TRBV7-9 and TRBJ1-1; a possible D gene is TRBD1 (6 bases). The length of the CDR3 is 13 residues. The germline gives CDR1 SEHNR, CDR2 FQNEAQ (reference sequence). V dropped 10 bases and J dropped 1 base, with 13 bases sitting between them. The CDR3 sequence is CATRRGGNTEAFF. The CDR3 DNA reads TGTGCCACGCGGAGGGGGGGGAACACTGAAGCTTTCTTT.

CDR3 nucleotide sequence: TGTGCCAGCAGCTTAAGGGTCAGGGACTACGAGCAGTACTTC. Translated, it gives CASSLRVRDYEQYF. The rearrangement uses TRBV5-5 and TRBJ2-5; TRBD1 might be the D (5 bases). With the DNA end fitting TRBJ2-7 better, the J assignment may be wrong. The CDR3 spans 14 residues. Germline V lookup: CDR1 SGHKS, CDR2 YYEKEE (reference sequence).

The rearrangement joins TRBV7-3 to TRBJ1-1; D may be TRBD1 (5 bases). Trimming shortened V by 5 bases and J by 4 bases, and 14 bases separated the two germline ends. Germline lookup yields CDR1 SGHTA and CDR2 FQGTGA. This CDR3 is built from 14 residues. CDR3: CASSKGRGGTEAFF. The CDR3 coding sequence is TGTGCCAGCAGCAAGGGGCGGGGGGGCACTGAAGCTTTCTTT.

This clone is a singleton in its sample. This sequence joins TRBV28 and TRBJ1-3; 10 bases align to TRBD1. The V gene end was trimmed by 10 bases and the J gene end by 1 base; junction bases not matched to a gene: 16. Germline values: CDR1 MDHEN, CDR2 SYDVKM. This CDR3 has 18 amino acids. Written as DNA, the CDR3 is TGTGCCACCTTTAAACCGGGACAGGGGTTTCCTTCTGGAAACACCATATATTTT. Amino acid sequence: CATFKPGQGFPSGNTIYF.

This chain joins TRBV6-6 and TRBJ2-5, with D possibly being TRBD2 (6 bases). The CDR3 contains 14 residues. Trimming cost V 2 bases and J 2 bases, with 9 bases left between them. The germline gives CDR1 MNHNY, CDR2 SVGAGI (reference sequence). CDR3 nucleotide sequence: TGTGCCAGCAGTTACATCGGGGGACAAGAGACCCAGTACTTC. It yields the protein CASSYIGGQETQYF.

The J gene is TRBJ1-6, the V gene TRBV7-9; D is unclear. Per the germline V gene, CDR1 is SEHNR and CDR2 is FQNEAQ (reference sequence). CDR3 size: 14 residues. V gave up 1 base and J gave up 5 bases, with 6 bases separating them. This chain's CDR3 is CASSLDGNNSPLHF. In DNA, the CDR3 is TGTGCCAGCAGCTTAGACGGGAATAATTCACCCCTCCACTTT.

The J gene is TRBJ2-2, the V gene TRBV2, with 14 bases matching TRBD2. J lost 5 bases, V lost 8 bases, and 7 bases had no gene match. This CDR3 region has 16 residues. Germline-derived CDR1 and CDR2 are SNHLY and FYNNEI. In DNA form, the CDR3 reads TGTGCCAGCGCCGGACTAGCGGGGGGAGGGACCGGGGAGCTGTTTTTT. This sequence encodes CASAGLAGGGTGELFF.

The chain is built from TRBV29-1 and TRBJ2-1; 9 bases agree with TRBD1. Trimming removed 7 bases from V and 6 bases from J; junction bases left unmatched: 4. Germline loops: CDR1 SQVTM, CDR2 ANQGSEA. The CDR3 extends over 12 amino acids. This chain's CDR3 is CSADRGGNEQFF. CDR3 sequence (DNA): TGCAGCGCCGACAGGGGGGGCAATGAGCAGTTCTTC.

J is TRBJ1-3 and V is TRBV7-9; 12 nucleotides line up with TRBD1. Germline CDR1 SEHNR, CDR2 FQNEAQ (reference sequence). The CDR3 length is 19 residues. J was trimmed by 0 bases and V by 3 bases; bases with no gene match: 9. The CDR3 is CASSFGTGGGQSSGNTIYF. In DNA form, the CDR3 reads TGTGCCAGCAGCTTCGGGACAGGGGGCGGTCAGAGCTCTGGAAACACCATATATTTT.

The V and J genes are TRBV29-1 and TRBJ1-5; D ambiguous. Germline V CDR1 and CDR2: SQVTM, ANQGSEA. This CDR3 comprises 13 residues. Trimming took 4 bases from V and 4 from J, leaving 11 bases between them. In DNA, the CDR3 is TGCAGCGTTGGGTACACACAAAATCAGCCCCAGCATTTT. Translated: CSVGYTQNQPQHF.

The CDR3 sequence is CAISEFGQGNTPTEAFF. CDR3 bases: TGTGCCATCAGTGAGTTTGGTCAGGGTAATACCCCCACTGAAGCTTTCTTT. V usage is TRBV10-3 and J usage is TRBJ1-1; the D gene is possibly TRBD1 (5 bases). V lost 1 base to trimming and J lost 4 bases, with 19 bases between them. The CDR3 length is 17 residues. Germline CDR1 is ENHRY and CDR2 is SYGVKD.

The chain is built from TRBV29-1 and TRBJ1-1, with D uncertain. CDR1 is SQVTM and CDR2 is ANQGSEA in the germline V gene. The CDR3 runs to 10 residues. Trimming left V 4 bases short and J 3 bases short, with 3 bases between. CDR3 sequence: CSVVYTEAFF. The CDR3 DNA follows: TGCAGCGTTGTCTACACTGAAGCTTTCTTT.